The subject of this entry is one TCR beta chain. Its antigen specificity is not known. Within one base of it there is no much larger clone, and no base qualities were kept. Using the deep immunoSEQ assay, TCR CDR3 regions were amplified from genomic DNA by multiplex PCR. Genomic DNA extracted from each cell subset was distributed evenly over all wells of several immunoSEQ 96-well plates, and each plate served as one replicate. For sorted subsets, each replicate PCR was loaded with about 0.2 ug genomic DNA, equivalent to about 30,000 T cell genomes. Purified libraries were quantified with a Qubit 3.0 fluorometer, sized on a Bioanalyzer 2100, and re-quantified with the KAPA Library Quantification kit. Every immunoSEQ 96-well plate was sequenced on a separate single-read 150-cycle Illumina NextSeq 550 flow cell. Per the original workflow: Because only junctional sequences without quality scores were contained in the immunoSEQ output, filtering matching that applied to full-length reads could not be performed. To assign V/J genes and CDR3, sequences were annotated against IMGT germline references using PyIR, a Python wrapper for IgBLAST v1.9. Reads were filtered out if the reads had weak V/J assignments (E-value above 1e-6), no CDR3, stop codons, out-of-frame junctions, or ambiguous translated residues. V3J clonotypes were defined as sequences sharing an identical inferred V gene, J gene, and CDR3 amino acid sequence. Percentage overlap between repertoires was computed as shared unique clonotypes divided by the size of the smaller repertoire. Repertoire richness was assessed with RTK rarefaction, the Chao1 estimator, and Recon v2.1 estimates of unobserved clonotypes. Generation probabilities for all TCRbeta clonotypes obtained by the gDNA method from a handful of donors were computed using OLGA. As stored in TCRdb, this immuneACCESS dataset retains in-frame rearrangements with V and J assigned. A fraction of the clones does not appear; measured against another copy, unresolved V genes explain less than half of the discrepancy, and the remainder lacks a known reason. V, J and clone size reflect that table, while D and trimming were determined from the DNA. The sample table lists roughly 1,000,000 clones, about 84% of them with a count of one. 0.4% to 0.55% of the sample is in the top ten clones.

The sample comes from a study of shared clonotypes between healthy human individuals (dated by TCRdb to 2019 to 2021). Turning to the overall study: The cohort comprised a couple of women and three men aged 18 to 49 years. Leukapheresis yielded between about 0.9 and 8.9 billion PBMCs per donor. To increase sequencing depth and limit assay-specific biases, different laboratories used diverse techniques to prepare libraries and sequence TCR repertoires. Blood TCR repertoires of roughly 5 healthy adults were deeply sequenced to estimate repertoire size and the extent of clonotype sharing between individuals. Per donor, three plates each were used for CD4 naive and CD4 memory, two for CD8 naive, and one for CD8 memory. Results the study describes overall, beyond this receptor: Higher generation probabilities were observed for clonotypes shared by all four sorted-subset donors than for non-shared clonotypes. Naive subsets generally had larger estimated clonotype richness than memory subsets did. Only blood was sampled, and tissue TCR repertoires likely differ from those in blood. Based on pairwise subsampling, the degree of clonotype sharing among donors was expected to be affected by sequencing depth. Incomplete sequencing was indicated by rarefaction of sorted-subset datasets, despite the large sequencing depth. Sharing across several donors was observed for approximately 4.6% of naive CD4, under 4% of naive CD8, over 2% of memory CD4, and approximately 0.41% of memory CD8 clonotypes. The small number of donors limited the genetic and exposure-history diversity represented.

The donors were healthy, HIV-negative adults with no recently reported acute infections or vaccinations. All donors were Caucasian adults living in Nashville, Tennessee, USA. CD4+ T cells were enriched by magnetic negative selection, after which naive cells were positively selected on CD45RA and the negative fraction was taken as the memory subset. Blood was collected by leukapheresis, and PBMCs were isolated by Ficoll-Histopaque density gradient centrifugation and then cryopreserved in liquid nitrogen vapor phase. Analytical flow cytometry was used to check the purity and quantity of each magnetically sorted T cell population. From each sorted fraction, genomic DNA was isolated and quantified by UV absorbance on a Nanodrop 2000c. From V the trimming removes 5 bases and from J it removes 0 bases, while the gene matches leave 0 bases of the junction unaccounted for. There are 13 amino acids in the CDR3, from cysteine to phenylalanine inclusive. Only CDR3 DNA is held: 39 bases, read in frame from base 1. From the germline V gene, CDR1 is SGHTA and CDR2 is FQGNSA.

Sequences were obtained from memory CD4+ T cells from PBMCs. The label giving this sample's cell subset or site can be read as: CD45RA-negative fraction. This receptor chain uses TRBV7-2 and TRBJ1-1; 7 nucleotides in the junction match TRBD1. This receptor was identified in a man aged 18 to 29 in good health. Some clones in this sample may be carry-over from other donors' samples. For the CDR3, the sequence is CASSQGVNTEAFF. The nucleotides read TGTGCCAGCAGCCAGGGGGTGAACACTGAAGCTTTCTTT.